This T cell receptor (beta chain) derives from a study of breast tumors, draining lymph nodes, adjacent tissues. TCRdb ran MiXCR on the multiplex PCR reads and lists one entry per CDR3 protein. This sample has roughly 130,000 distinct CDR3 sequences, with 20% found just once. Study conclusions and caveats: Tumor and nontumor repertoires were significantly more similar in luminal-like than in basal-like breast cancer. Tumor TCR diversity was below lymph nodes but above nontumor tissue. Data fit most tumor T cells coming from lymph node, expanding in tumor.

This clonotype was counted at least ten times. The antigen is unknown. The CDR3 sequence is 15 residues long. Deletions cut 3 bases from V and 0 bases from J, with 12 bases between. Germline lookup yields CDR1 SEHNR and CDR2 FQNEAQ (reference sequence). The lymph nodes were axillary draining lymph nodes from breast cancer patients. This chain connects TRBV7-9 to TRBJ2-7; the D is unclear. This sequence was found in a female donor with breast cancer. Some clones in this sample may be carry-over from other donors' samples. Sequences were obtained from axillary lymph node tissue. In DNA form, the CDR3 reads TGTGCCAGCAGCTTCGGAGACGGCTACTCCTACGAGCAGTACTTC. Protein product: CASSFGDGYSYEQYF.